This TCR beta chain was identified in a study of blood T cells in healthy people across ages. There are a few counts of this clonotype. Germline CDR1 is LGHNA and CDR2 is YSLEER. This CDR3 has 15 amino acids. Trimming removed 3 bases from V and 5 bases from J, with 16 bases in between. Primed by a sample-barcoded 5' primer and a J-beta primer mix, a second PCR proceeded for about 7 to 12 cycles. Every individual sample yielded 2.5 million or more paired-end reads (each containing CDR3). A single record per CDR3 protein comes from TCRdb applying MiXCR to the 5' RACE reads. The sample lists about a million distinct CDR3 sequences, roughly 43% occurring once.

Sequences were obtained from blood. The V and J genes are TRBV4-3 and TRBJ2-5; D perhaps matches TRBD2 (5 bases). The clonotype originates from a man in his thirties or forties in good health. This CDR3 reads CASSQTLVGKETQYF. The CDR3 DNA reads TGCGCCAGCAGCCAGACACTAGTGGGCAAGGAGACCCAGTACTTC.